The next 27 T cell receptor beta chains were all read from a single sample in a study of Ad26.COV2.S vaccination and SARS-CoV-2 variants (dated by TCRdb to 2020 to 2023). This specimen's treatment or condition label, interpreted: roughly 20 received Ad26.COV2.S at low or high dose, single or two shots; about 5 received placebo; per-sample allocation not given. Repertoires of vaccine and placebo recipients were sequenced from samples collected on day 63 after the first injection. Library creation used the immunoSEQ multiplex PCR assay. TCRdb's version of the immuneACCESS table is confined to in-frame rearrangements and falls short of the full clone set. An unresolved V gene accounts for under half of the shortfall where checked; the remainder is of unknown origin. Recorded for this sample are about 370,000 clones; approximately 86% of them occurred a single time. Roughly 3.2% of the sample is held by the ten biggest clonotypes.

The source material was peripheral blood, sampled in a trial of Ad26.COV2.S vaccine versus placebo. Every receptor here comes from a person between 18 and 59 years old who received the Ad26.COV2.S COVID-19 vaccine or a placebo.

The chain links TRBV27 to TRBJ1-5; 8 positions match TRBD1. The length of the CDR3 is 15 residues. Germline CDR1 and CDR2: MNHEY and SMNVEV (reference sequence). J gave up 0 bases and V 5 bases, and 3 bases lay outside the gene matches. CDR3 region: CASSRTGYSNQPQHF. CDR3 nucleotides: TGTGCCAGCAGTCGGACAGGGTATAGCAATCAGCCCCAGCATTTT.

The chain recombines TRBV11-2 with TRBJ2-5; 7 bases match TRBD1. CDR1 is SGHAT and CDR2 is FQNNGV in the germline V gene. V shed 8 bases, J shed 3 bases, and the junction held 9 bases outside the gene matches. The CDR3 extends over 14 amino acids. As DNA, the CDR3 is TGTGCCAGCTCGAAGGGGACAGCCAAAGAGACCCAGTACTTC. Translated, it gives CASSKGTAKETQYF.

In its sample, this clone was seen a few times. The chain is built from TRBV5-6 and TRBJ2-7; D unclear. The CDR3 totals 15 residues. Trimming cost V 0 bases and J 8 bases, with 18 bases left between them. Per the germline V gene, CDR1 is SGHDT and CDR2 is YYEEEE. In DNA form, the CDR3 reads TGTGCCAGCAGCTTGGGGACCACCTACGGGCCGAAGCAGTACTTC. Its translation is CASSLGTTYGPKQYF.

The V gene is TRBV28, the J gene TRBJ2-3, with 7 nucleotides matching TRBD2. Germline-derived CDR1 and CDR2 are MDHEN and SYDVKM. CDR3 length equals 14 residues. V lost 11 bases and J lost 1; bases outside the gene matches: 9. The CDR3 nucleotides read TGTGCCGCTGCGAAGCGGGGCGGCACAGATACGCAGTATTTT. It specifies CAAAKRGGTDTQYF.

The V and J genes are TRBV7-9 and TRBJ1-4; D unresolved. V lost 4 bases and J lost 0, with 9 bases in between. This CDR3 is 15 amino acids long. Germline V lookup: CDR1 SEHNR, CDR2 FQNEAQ (reference sequence). The chain's CDR3 is CASSSPFATNEKLFF. CDR3 DNA sequence: TGTGCCAGCAGCTCCCCATTTGCAACTAATGAAAAACTGTTTTTT.

The chain joins TRBV7-8 to TRBJ2-3, with D perhaps TRBD1 (5 bases). The CDR3 sequence is 14 residues long. Germline CDR1 is SGHVS and CDR2 is FQNEAQ. Trimming took 1 base from V and 5 from J, leaving 10 bases between them. CDR3: CASSLDQGVDTQYF. CDR3 nucleotides: TGTGCCAGCAGCTTAGATCAGGGCGTAGATACGCAGTATTTT.

The rearrangement uses TRBV7-8 and TRBJ2-7; TRBD2 agrees at 8 bases. V was clipped by 0 bases and J by 2 bases; unmatched bases: 3. The length of the CDR3 is 15 residues. The V gene's germline CDR1 is SGHVS and CDR2 FQNEAQ. CDR3 protein: CASSLASGVTYEQYF. The CDR3 nucleotides are TGTGCCAGCAGCTTAGCTAGCGGGGTGACCTACGAGCAGTACTTC.

The chain joins TRBV10-3 to TRBJ1-1; D not resolved. The V end was cut by 7 bases, the J end by 1 base, with 7 bases between. Germline CDR1 and CDR2: ENHRY and SYGVKD. The CDR3 consists of 12 residues. DNA of the CDR3: TGTGCCATCAAAGAGGGGAACACTGAAGCTTTCTTT. Protein product: CAIKEGNTEAFF.

The gene calls are TRBV3-1 (or the pseudogene TRBV3-2) and TRBJ2-2; the D gene is possibly TRBD2 (6 bases). V lost 6 bases to trimming and J lost 2 bases, with 10 bases between them. CDR1 is LGHDT and CDR2 is YNNKEL in the germline V gene (reference sequence). There are 14 residues in the CDR3. CDR3 nucleotides: TGTGCCAGCAGAGGGGAGGTAAACACCGGGGAGCTGTTTTTT. Translating gives CASRGEVNTGELFF.

V gene TRBV5-1 combines with J gene TRBJ2-2, with 10 nucleotides matching TRBD1. CDR1 is SGHRS and CDR2 is YFSETQ in the germline V gene. J gave up 2 bases and V 4 bases, and 11 bases lay outside the gene matches. The CDR3 runs to 18 residues. The CDR3 DNA follows: TGCGCCAGCAGCGAGATCCCCGGGACAGGGGCCAACACCGGGGAGCTGTTTTTT. It yields the protein CASSEIPGTGANTGELFF.

The chain is built from TRBV2 and TRBJ1-5; TRBD1 matches at 7 bases. The CDR3 extends over 12 amino acids. After removal of 3 bases from V and 12 bases from J, the junction contained 5 bases not matched to a gene. Per the germline V gene, CDR1 is SNHLY and CDR2 is FYNNEI. DNA for the CDR3: TGTGCCAGCAGTGAGACACAGGGGAACCAGCATTTT. Amino acids: CASSETQGNQHF. The complete variable domain, with remaining parts taken from reference TRBV2 and TRBJ1-5, reads EPEVTQTPSHQVTQMGQEVILRCVPISNHLYFYWYRQILGQKVEFLVSFYNNEISEKSEIFDDQFSVERPDGSNFTLKIRSTKLEDSAMYFCASSETQGNQHFGDGTRLSIL.

The chain recombines TRBV18 with TRBJ1-4, with D possibly matching TRBD1 (6 bases). The CDR3 covers 19 residues. Trimming pared 0 bases from V and 10 bases from J, leaving 27 bases between. Germline-derived CDR1 and CDR2 are KGHSH and LQKENI. In DNA, the CDR3 is TGTGCCAGCTCACCACCGGGAACCGGGACATCCCCCGTGAACGGAAAACTGTTTTTT. It codes for CASSPPGTGTSPVNGKLFF. The whole variable domain, filled in from reference TRBV18 and TRBJ1-4, reads NAGVMQNPRHLVRRRGQEARLRCSPMKGHSHVYWYRQLPEEGLKFMVYLQKENIIDESGMPKERFSAEFPKEGPSILRIQQVVRGDSAAYFCASSPPGTGTSPVNGKLFFGSGTQLSVL.

The chain has TRBV6-5 and TRBJ1-2; possibly TRBD1 for D (5 bases). The CDR3 extends over 14 amino acids. Trimming stripped 4 bases from V and 4 bases from J, with 13 bases between. Per the germline V gene, CDR1 is MNHEY and CDR2 is SVGAGI. The CDR3 here is CASSSTQGLYGYTF. CDR3 DNA: TGTGCCAGCAGTTCCACCCAGGGCCTCTATGGCTACACCTTC.

The chain employs TRBV20-1 and TRBJ2-7, with D perhaps matching TRBD1 (6 bases). The CDR3 contains 12 residues. The V gene lost 3 bases and the J gene lost 3 bases, with 9 bases spanning the gap. Germline V CDR1 and CDR2: DFQATT, SNEGSKA (reference sequence). The CDR3 sequence: CSASRTVYEQYF. The CDR3 DNA reads TGCAGTGCTAGTAGGACAGTCTACGAGCAGTACTTC.

The chain is built from TRBV30 and TRBJ1-2; weak D call: TRBD1 (6 bases). V was cut by 1 base and J by 8 bases, with 14 bases left in between. The CDR3 has 13 residues. Germline V lookup: CDR1 GTSNPN, CDR2 SVGIG (reference sequence). The CDR3 is CAWSAHRERGYTF. The CDR3 DNA is TGTGCCTGGAGTGCTCACAGGGAGAGGGGCTACACCTTC.

The chain recombines TRBV10-3 with TRBJ1-2, with D tentatively TRBD1 (5 bases). Looked up from germline, CDR1 is ENHRY and CDR2 is SYGVKD. V was pared by 7 bases and J by 2 bases, with 14 bases between. CDR3 length: 14 residues. In DNA, the CDR3 is TGTGCCATCACCAGGGAAGGGCAGAACTATGGCTACACCTTC. It translates to CAITREGQNYGYTF.

In this sample, this clone turned up a few times. The CDR3 sequence is CASRAQQNTEAFF. The CDR3 nucleotides read TGTGCCAGCAGAGCCCAACAGAACACTGAAGCTTTCTTT. V usage is TRBV7-9 and J usage is TRBJ1-1; D gene unclear. This CDR3 comprises 13 residues. Germline CDR1 reads SEHNR; CDR2 reads FQNEAQ (reference sequence). V lost 6 bases and J 1 base, leaving 9 bases between the germline ends. The full variable domain, completed using reference TRBV7-9 and TRBJ1-1, is DTGVSQNPRHKITKRGQNVTFRCDPISEHNRLYWYRQTLGQGPEFLTYFQNEAQLEKSRLLSDRFSAERPKGSFSTLEIQRTEQGDSAMYLCASRAQQNTEAFFGQGTRLTVV.

This clone was observed a single time. The rearrangement joins TRBV5-6 to TRBJ1-4; TRBD1 aligns across 8 bases. V shed 4 bases, J shed 5 bases, and the junction held 7 bases outside the gene matches. This CDR3 has 15 amino acids. The germline V gene encodes CDR1 SGHDT and CDR2 YYEEEE. The CDR3 nucleotides are TGTGCCAGCAGCGCGGACAGGGAAAGAAATGAAAAACTGTTTTTT. This gives the protein CASSADRERNEKLFF.

DNA for the CDR3: TGTGCCAGCAGTACGACGGACAGGGGGGCCTACGAGCAGTACTTC. This encodes CASSTTDRGAYEQYF. The chain carries TRBV6-2 or TRBV6-3 and TRBJ2-7, with 10 bases fitting TRBD1. The J segment lost 2 bases and the V segment lost 5 bases, leaving 6 bases of the junction unmatched. The CDR3 contains 15 residues. Germline lookup yields CDR1 MNHEY and CDR2 SVGEGT.

This chain connects TRBV6-5 to TRBJ2-5; D is perhaps TRBD1 (5 bases). Germline loops: CDR1 MNHEY, CDR2 SVGAGI. V dropped 6 bases and J dropped 5 bases, with 13 bases sitting between them. The CDR3 length is 13 residues. CDR3 sequence: CASSLRVRETQYF. The CDR3 nucleotides read TGTGCCAGCAGCCTCAGGGTGAGGGAGACCCAGTACTTC.

This clone was seen only a few times. The chain employs TRBV27 and TRBJ1-1; D gene unclear. The CDR3 has 13 amino acids. The germline CDR1 and CDR2 sequences are MNHEY and SMNVEV (reference sequence). V lost 4 bases to trimming and J lost 5 bases, with 11 bases between them. CDR3 DNA: TGTGCCAGCAGTTCGGGGTCGGCTACTGAAGCTTTCTTT. It yields the protein CASSSGSATEAFF.

This clone was counted a single time. In DNA form, the CDR3 reads TGTGCCAGCAGCTTTGGGATGGGGCTTGGGACAGATACGCAGTATTTT. Encoded protein: CASSFGMGLGTDTQYF. This rearrangement joins TRBV11-2 to TRBJ2-3; D may be TRBD1 (5 bases). The CDR3 runs to 16 residues. With 3 bases removed from V and 3 bases from J, the gap between germline ends came to 16 bases. Per the germline V gene, CDR1 is SGHAT and CDR2 is FQNNGV.

The chain recombines TRBV18 with TRBJ1-4, with TRBD1 matching 7 bases. From germline, CDR1 is KGHSH and CDR2 LQKENI. V lost 3 bases and J lost 3; bases outside the gene matches: 10. There are 17 residues in the CDR3. Written as DNA, the CDR3 is TGTGCCAGCTCACCCTACGAGACGACAGGGTCTAATGAAAAACTGTTTTTT. This codes for CASSPYETTGSNEKLFF.

The J gene is TRBJ2-3, the V gene TRBV11-2; D remains ambiguous. The germline V and J ends were trimmed by 2 bases and 2 bases, with 14 bases remaining between them. Germline values: CDR1 SGHAT, CDR2 FQNNGV. The CDR3 runs to 16 residues. CDR3 coding DNA: TGTGCCAGCAGCTTATTTTCGGGCGGAATCACAGATACGCAGTATTTT. This encodes CASSLFSGGITDTQYF. The whole variable domain, remainder taken from reference TRBV11-2 and TRBJ2-3, is EAGVAQSPRYKIIEKRQSVAFWCNPISGHATLYWYQQILGQGPKLLIQFQNNGVVDDSQLPKDRFSAERLKGVDSTLKIQPAKLEDSAVYLCASSLFSGGITDTQYFGPGTRLTVL.

The rearrangement uses TRBV21-1 and TRBJ2-1; the table assigns TRBD1, which was not confirmed against the DNA. TRBV21-1 is noted as a pseudogene. The CDR3 sequence is 17 residues long. The CDR3 coding sequence is TGTGCCAGCAGCAAAGCAAGCAGGGACAGGGTCTACAATGAGCAGTTCTTC. This encodes CASSKASRDRVYNEQFF.

As to this clone: Other nucleotide sequences from this sample produce the same CDR3. This chain joins TRBV20-1 and TRBJ2-5; D gene unclear. Germline V CDR1 and CDR2: DFQATT, SNEGSKA (reference sequence). This CDR3 has 10 residues. The V end was cut by 6 bases, the J end by 3 bases, with 5 bases between. The CDR3: CSARKETQYF. The CDR3, as DNA: TGCAGTGCAAGGAAAGAGACCCAGTACTTC.

The chain is built from TRBV6-2 or TRBV6-3 and TRBJ2-7; 8 positions agree with TRBD2. This CDR3 region has 14 residues. Germline assignment: CDR1 MNHEY and CDR2 SVGEGT. J gave up 4 bases and V 4 bases, and 6 bases lay outside the gene matches. In DNA form, the CDR3 reads TGTGCCAGCAGTTCCACGCGGGGGGCTTACGAGCAGTACTTC. This gives the protein CASSSTRGAYEQYF.